This record concerns one TCR beta chain sequence. The record originates from a study of T cell responses to AZD1222 COVID-19 vaccine. Here immunoSEQ multiplex PCR was the method, and the copy in TCRdb shows in-frame clones only, minus some. The sample shows just under 85,000 clones, roughly nine tenths of them seen only once. Trimming cost V 9 bases and J 0 bases, with 2 bases left between them. This CDR3 is built from 11 residues. Germline CDR1 MNHEY, CDR2 SVGAGI. The sequence came from an adult in good health. This specimen consisted of peripheral blood, obtained on day 0 of AZD1222 vaccination. The V and J genes are TRBV6-5 and TRBJ2-2; D gene unclear. CDR3 nucleotide sequence: TGTGCCAGTACGAACACCGGGGAGCTGTTTTTT. It is translated as CASTNTGELFF.